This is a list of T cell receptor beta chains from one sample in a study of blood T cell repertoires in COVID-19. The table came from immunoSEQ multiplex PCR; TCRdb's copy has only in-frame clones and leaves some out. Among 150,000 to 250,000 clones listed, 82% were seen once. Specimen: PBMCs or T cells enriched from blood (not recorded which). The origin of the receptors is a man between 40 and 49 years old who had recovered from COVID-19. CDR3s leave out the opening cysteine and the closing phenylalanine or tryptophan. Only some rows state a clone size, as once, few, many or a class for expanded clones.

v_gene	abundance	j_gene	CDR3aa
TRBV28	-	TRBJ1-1	ASSDPGTGVKNTEAF
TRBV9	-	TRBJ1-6	ASSVGTGGASPLH
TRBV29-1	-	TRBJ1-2	SAGRESGYT
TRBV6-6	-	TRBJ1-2	ASSFPQGGGYGYT
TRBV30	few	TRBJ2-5	AWSAGTEETQY
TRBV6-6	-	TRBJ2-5	ASSPSGRGTSYQETQY
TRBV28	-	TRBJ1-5	ASSLYIARAGQPQH
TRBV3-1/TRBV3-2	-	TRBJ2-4	ASSHGSGTDIQY
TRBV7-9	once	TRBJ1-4	ASSLGQGASYEKLF
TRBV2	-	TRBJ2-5	ASSGLAGLETQY
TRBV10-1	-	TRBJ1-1	ASSESIAAGRAF
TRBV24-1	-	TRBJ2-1	ATNEGGQFEQF
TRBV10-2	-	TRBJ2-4	ASGGQGDVKMAKNIQY
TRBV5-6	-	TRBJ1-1	ASSPDLSGDTEAF
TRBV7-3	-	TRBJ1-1	ASSFDSQNTEAF
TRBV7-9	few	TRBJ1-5	ASSLWAGNSNQPQH
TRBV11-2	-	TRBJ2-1	ASSLQDSRNEQF
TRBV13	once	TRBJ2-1	ASSLGSRGAPGNEQF
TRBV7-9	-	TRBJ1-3	ASSLSRGLRGGNTIY
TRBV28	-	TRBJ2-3	ASSLVYIQDTQY
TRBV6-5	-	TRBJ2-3	ASSYGRGDTQY
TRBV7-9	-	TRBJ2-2	ASSSREPRGVTGELF
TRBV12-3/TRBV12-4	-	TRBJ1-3	ASSSGSGNTIY
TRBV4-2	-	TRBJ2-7	ASSQGLGGEEQY
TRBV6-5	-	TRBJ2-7	ASSYSIRSFEQY
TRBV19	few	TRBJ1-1	ASSGDRIRNTEAF
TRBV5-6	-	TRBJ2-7	ASSAPSSYEQY
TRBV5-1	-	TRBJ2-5	ASSLDGTGGETQY
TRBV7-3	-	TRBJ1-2	ASTPGQGHYGYT
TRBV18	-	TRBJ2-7	ASSPSDRGNTFSYEQY
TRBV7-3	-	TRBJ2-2	ASSLNPTGGNTGELF
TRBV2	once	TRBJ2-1	ASGRTSGRDNEQF
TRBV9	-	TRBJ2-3	ASSVQQAAGTQY
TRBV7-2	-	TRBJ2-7	ASSLGSGGSGYEQY